The 22 T cell receptor beta chains presented below share a single source sample, sequenced in a study of cytomegalovirus exposure and HLA in healthy donors. In the PCR, 60 Vbeta and 13 Jbeta primers were used. Some clones are missing from TCRdb's copy, which holds only in-frame ones; the method was immunoSEQ multiplex PCR. The table shows approximately 150,000 clones, with approximately 77% occurring only once. The sequenced sample was PBMCs. The receptors derive from a male donor in good health and CMV-seropositive.

The gene calls are TRBV5-1 and TRBJ1-1, with D tentatively TRBD1 (5 bases). The germline CDR1 and CDR2 sequences are SGHRS and YFSETQ. The CDR3 spans 15 residues. Between the trimmed V and J ends, which lost 4 bases and 4 bases, there was a span of 17 bases. CDR3 amino acids: CASSRPYRRTTEAFF. CDR3 bases: TGCGCCAGCAGCCGCCCCTACAGGAGAACCACTGAAGCTTTCTTT.

The chain combines TRBV5-1 with TRBJ1-4; D is ambiguous. The V end was cut by 4 bases, the J end by 6 bases, with 16 bases between. CDR3 length: 15 amino acids. CDR1 is SGHRS and CDR2 is YFSETQ in the germline V gene. The CDR3 sequence: CASSGDGVGDEKLFF. For the CDR3, the DNA is TGCGCCAGCAGCGGTGACGGGGTGGGAGATGAAAAACTGTTTTTT.

V gene TRBV7-3 combines with J gene TRBJ2-1; the D gene is possibly TRBD1 (6 bases). Germline-derived CDR1 and CDR2 are SGHTA and FQGTGA. The V end was cut by 5 bases, the J end by 7 bases, with 12 bases between. The CDR3 has 13 residues. CDR3 amino acids: CASSHAQGNEQFF. The CDR3 DNA sequence: TGTGCCAGCAGCCATGCGCAGGGGAATGAGCAGTTCTTC.

This clone was detected only a few times. The genes are TRBV6-1 and TRBJ1-1; the D gene is possibly TRBD1 (6 bases). With 8 bases removed from V and 4 bases from J, the gap between germline ends came to 11 bases. Per germline, CDR1 MNHNS and CDR2 SASEGT. This CDR3 comprises 12 residues. The CDR3 region is CASQTGLTEAFF. CDR3 bases: TGTGCCAGCCAGACAGGTCTCACTGAAGCTTTCTTT.

This clone was found once. The V call is TRBV19, the J call TRBJ1-1, with TRBD1 matching over 12 bases. Germline V gives CDR1 LNHDA, CDR2 SQIVND (reference sequence). Losses at the gene ends were 5 bases for V and 5 bases for J; bases not matched to a gene: 12. This CDR3 has 17 amino acids. CDR3 sequence (DNA): TGTGCCAGTAGTGCGACCGGGACAGGGGGCTTGGGGACTGAAGCTTTCTTT. Amino acids: CASSATGTGGLGTEAFF. Looking up the rest from reference TRBV19 and TRBJ1-1 gives the full variable domain: DGGITQSPKYLFRKEGQNVTLSCEQNLNHDAMYWYRQDPGQGLRLIYYSQIVNDFQKGDIAEGYSVSREKKESFPLTVTSAQKNPTAFYLCASSATGTGGLGTEAFFGQGTRLTVV.

V gene TRBV4-2 combines with J gene TRBJ2-5; a weak D match, TRBD2 (7 bases). V was cut by 4 bases and J by 5 bases, with 14 bases left in between. In germline, CDR1 is LGHNA, CDR2 YNFKEQ. The CDR3 extends over 14 amino acids. In nucleotides, the CDR3 is TGTGCCAGCAGCCCGTGGGGGGGCAGGGAGACCCAGTACTTC. This encodes CASSPWGGRETQYF.

This chain joins TRBV9 and TRBJ1-5; D gene ambiguous. Germline CDR1 SGDLS, CDR2 YYNGEE. This CDR3 spans 14 amino acids. V lost 0 bases and J lost 1, with 5 bases in between. Here the CDR3 reads CASSVAQSNQPQHF. The CDR3 DNA sequence: TGTGCCAGCAGCGTAGCGCAGAGCAATCAGCCCCAGCATTTT.

In its sample, this clone was seen once. The rearrangement uses TRBV27 and TRBJ1-5, with a tentative D call TRBD1 (5 bases). Deletions cut 5 bases from V and 4 bases from J, with 18 bases between. The length of the CDR3 is 16 residues. Germline V gene sequence: CDR1 MNHEY, CDR2 SMNVEV (reference sequence). The CDR3 here is CASSVRGGRVNQPQHF. The CDR3 DNA sequence: TGTGCCAGCAGTGTTAGGGGTGGACGAGTGAATCAGCCCCAGCATTTT.

J is TRBJ1-2 and V is TRBV7-3, with 7 nucleotides matching TRBD1. The germline V gene has CDR1 SGHTA and CDR2 FQGTGA. V trimming: 0 bases; J trimming: 4 bases; junction bases outside the gene matches: 11. The CDR3 contains 17 residues. CDR3 loop: CASSLTRDREPAYGYTF. DNA of the CDR3: TGTGCCAGCAGCTTAACCCGCGACAGGGAGCCAGCCTATGGCTACACCTTC.

The rearrangement links TRBV5-1 to TRBJ1-4; no clear D. V lost 1 base to trimming and J lost 6 bases, with 10 bases between them. CDR1 and CDR2 from the germline V gene are SGHRS and YFSETQ. The length of the CDR3 is 14 residues. The CDR3 protein is CASSLTSTDEKLFF. The CDR3 DNA sequence: TGCGCCAGCAGCTTGACCTCTACGGATGAAAAACTGTTTTTT.

The rearrangement links TRBV7-9 to TRBJ1-1; no clear D. Germline loops: CDR1 SEHNR, CDR2 FQNEAQ (reference sequence). Trimming pared 8 bases from V and 3 bases from J, leaving 13 bases between. This CDR3 has 13 amino acids. CDR3 DNA: TGTGCCAGCCGTAGGCCAGCGGACACTGAAGCTTTCTTT. This encodes CASRRPADTEAFF.

The chain couples TRBV5-1 to TRBJ1-1; D is uncertain. V lost 5 bases and J lost 7, with 15 bases in between. CDR3 length: 13 residues. Per the germline V gene, CDR1 is SGHRS and CDR2 is YFSETQ. This chain's CDR3 is CASRNLRGIEAFF. In nucleotides, the CDR3 is TGCGCCAGCAGAAACCTCAGAGGCATTGAAGCTTTCTTT.

This sequence joins TRBV5-1 and TRBJ2-1; TRBD2 agrees at 13 bases. This CDR3 has 18 amino acids. J was trimmed by 0 bases and V by 4 bases; bases with no gene match: 7. Germline V gene lookup returns CDR1 SGHRS and CDR2 YFSETQ. CDR3 residues: CASSPTSGGGSSYNEQFF. Here the CDR3 DNA reads TGCGCCAGCAGCCCCACTAGCGGGGGGGGGAGCTCCTACAATGAGCAGTTCTTC.

V and J are TRBV6-5 and TRBJ1-3, with D uncertain. With 2 bases removed from V and 4 bases from J, the gap between germline ends came to 9 bases. Germline values: CDR1 MNHEY, CDR2 SVGAGI. The CDR3 runs 14 residues. CDR3 DNA sequence: TGTGCCAGCAGTTACGATCGGTGGGGAAACACCATATATTTT. As protein: CASSYDRWGNTIYF.

The CDR3 DNA reads TGTGCCAGCAGCGGCCGCAGGGGACCCACGGAAAAACTGTTTTTT. It specifies CASSGRRGPTEKLFF. V is TRBV9 and J is TRBJ1-4, with a tentative D call TRBD1 (6 bases). The germline CDR1 and CDR2 sequences are SGDLS and YYNGEE. The CDR3 has 15 amino acids. Trimming pared 3 bases from V and 8 bases from J, leaving 17 bases between.

As concerns this clone: A junction boundary mismatches the germline segment, possibly from a read error. The rearrangement joins TRBV5-6 to TRBJ1-2; 9 bases fit TRBD1. CDR1 and CDR2 from the germline V gene are SGHDT and YYEEEE. The CDR3 covers 13 residues. In nucleotides, the CDR3 is TGTGTCAGCAAAAGGACAGGGGCCTATGGCTACACCTTC. It encodes CVSKRTGAYGYTF.

The rearrangement links TRBV30 to TRBJ2-3; D may be TRBD2 (5 bases). This CDR3 has 13 residues. Germline-derived CDR1 and CDR2 are GTSNPN and SVGIG (reference sequence). V gave up 6 bases and J gave up 0 bases, with 10 bases separating them. CDR3 amino acids: CACRGLSTDTQYF. The CDR3 DNA reads TGTGCCTGTCGGGGTCTCAGCACAGATACGCAGTATTTT.

This clone occurred once. The genes are TRBV5-5 and TRBJ2-2, with D tentatively TRBD2 (6 bases). Trimming shortened V by 2 bases and J by 4 bases, and 12 bases separated the two germline ends. In germline, CDR1 is SGHKS, CDR2 YYEKEE (reference sequence). This CDR3 region has 15 residues. CDR3 sequence (DNA): TGTGCCAGCAGCTTCTTCGTGGAGGGCACCGGGGAGCTGTTTTTT. Amino acids: CASSFFVEGTGELFF.

This chain joins TRBV9 and TRBJ1-2, with D possibly being TRBD1 (6 bases). Looked up from germline, CDR1 is SGDLS and CDR2 is YYNGEE. V lost 4 bases and J lost 1, with 17 bases in between. This CDR3 contains 16 residues. CDR3 region: CASSPSSGALNYGYTF. CDR3 DNA: TGTGCCAGCAGCCCCAGCTCAGGGGCTCTTAACTATGGCTACACCTTC.

The V and J genes are TRBV28 and TRBJ1-2, with 10 bases lining up with TRBD1. The CDR3 length is 16 residues. CDR1 is MDHEN and CDR2 is SYDVKM in the germline V gene. With 0 bases clipped from V and 10 bases from J, the junction kept 11 bases outside the gene matches. The CDR3, as DNA: TGTGCCAGCAGTTTATGGGGGTCCCGGGACAGGGGAGACTACACCTTC. Protein product: CASSLWGSRDRGDYTF.

The chain carries TRBV7-2 and TRBJ2-1; 9 bases agree with TRBD1. V shed 1 base, J shed 8 bases, and the junction held 9 bases outside the gene matches. Germline CDR1 is SGHTA and CDR2 is FQGNSA. This CDR3 spans 16 amino acids. CDR3: CASSLEPGTGWDEQFF. DNA for the CDR3: TGTGCCAGCAGCTTAGAACCCGGGACAGGGTGGGATGAGCAGTTCTTC.

The CDR3 reads CASSSRTDSYEQYF. CDR3 coding DNA: TGTGCCAGCAGCTCGAGGACAGACTCCTACGAGCAGTACTTC. The chain is built from TRBV9 and TRBJ2-7; TRBD1 is a possible D gene (6 bases). Germline CDR1 and CDR2: SGDLS and YYNGEE. Trimming took 4 bases from V and 0 from J, leaving 11 bases between them. The length of the CDR3 is 14 residues.